This passage covers 27 T cell receptor beta chains from one sample sequenced in a study of glioma-infiltrating T cells. TCR alpha and beta CDR3 regions were amplified from RNA using iRepertoire nested multiplex PCR. TCRdb reanalysed the multiplex PCR reads using MiXCR and keeps one entry per CDR3 protein. The table records approximately 190,000 distinct CDR3 sequences, 30% to 40% of them present only once. The sample comprised glioma tissue, nonneoplastic brain tissue, or PBMCs (not recorded which). All receptors come from a human donor with low-grade glioma or glioblastoma, undergoing nonglioma brain surgery, or in good health (not recorded which).

A single count supports this clonotype. A much larger clone differs by one base, so this may be a read error. This chain joins TRBV29-1 and TRBJ2-5, with TRBD1 as a possible D gene (5 bases). Trimming removed 2 bases from V and 12 bases from J, with 13 bases in between. Germline V gene data show CDR1 as SQVTM and CDR2 as ANQGSEA. This CDR3 spans 11 amino acids. CDR3 bases: TGCAGCGTTGAAAGGGGATCTACCGAGTACTTC. As protein: CSVERGSTEYF.

This clonotype was detected many times. The chain has TRBV7-9 and TRBJ2-3; D is possibly TRBD1 or TRBD2 (5 bases each). The CDR3 has 16 amino acids. Per the germline V gene, CDR1 is SEHNR and CDR2 is FQNEAQ (reference sequence). V dropped 9 bases and J dropped 1 base, with 20 bases sitting between them. The CDR3 DNA reads TGTGCCAGTCTACCAATCCCGGGACCCCGCACAGATACGCAGTATTTT. Its translation: CASLPIPGPRTDTQYF.

The rearrangement joins TRBV20-1 to TRBJ2-1; TRBD1 aligns across 7 bases. V lost 3 bases, J lost 8 bases, and 4 bases stayed unmatched. The CDR3 consists of 12 residues. The germline CDR1 and CDR2 sequences are DFQATT and SNEGSKA (reference sequence). The CDR3 protein is CSASSQGDEQFF. In DNA form, the CDR3 reads TGCAGTGCTAGTAGCCAGGGGGATGAGCAGTTCTTC.

This clonotype was recorded a few times. The rearrangement uses TRBV7-9 and TRBJ2-7; D possibly matches TRBD1 or TRBD2 (5 bases each). Germline V CDR1 and CDR2: SEHNR, FQNEAQ (reference sequence). The CDR3 is 14 residues long. The V gene lost 5 bases and the J gene lost 5 bases, with 16 bases spanning the gap. The CDR3 DNA reads TGTGCCAGCAGCATCCGGGACGGTGCCGACGAGCAGTACTTC. It codes for CASSIRDGADEQYF.

This clonotype came up many times. At one end, the junction sequence differs from germline, possibly due to a read error. The CDR3 sequence: CASSEDQGYEQYF. CDR3 sequence (DNA): TGTGCCAGCAGCGAAGATCAGGGCTACGAGCAGTACTTC. The chain employs TRBV6-1 and TRBJ2-7; D is possibly TRBD1 (5 bases). This CDR3 comprises 13 residues. Germline V gives CDR1 MNHNS, CDR2 SASEGT.

This clonotype was seen only a few times. The chain recombines TRBV4-1 with TRBJ2-7; 13 positions agree with TRBD2. The germline V gene has CDR1 MGHRA and CDR2 YSYEKL. V lost 3 bases to trimming and J lost 5 bases; unmatched junction nucleotides: 4. The CDR3 is 15 residues long. Written as DNA, the CDR3 is TGCGCCAGCAGCCACCCAGGACTAGCGGGAGACGAGCAGTACTTC. As protein: CASSHPGLAGDEQYF.

On this clonotype itself: Mismatch with germline at one junction end may stem from a read error. The chain couples TRBV5-1 to TRBJ2-1, with 10 bases fitting TRBD1. The CDR3 totals 16 residues. Germline CDR1 and CDR2: SGHRS and YFSETQ. The CDR3 nucleotides read TGCGCCAGCAGCTTAACCGGGACAGGGGTCTACAATGAGCAGTTATTC. This gives the protein CASSLTGTGVYNEQLF.

This clonotype was detected ten times or more. V gene TRBV20-1 combines with J gene TRBJ1-1; D not certain. This CDR3 has 12 amino acids. The germline V gene encodes CDR1 DFQATT and CDR2 SNEGSKA (reference sequence). The V end lost 2 bases, the J end lost 1 base, and 5 bases lay between the germline ends. The CDR3 here is CSARQPNTEAFF. The CDR3 DNA is TGCAGTGCTAGACAGCCGAACACTGAAGCTTTCTTT.

This clonotype occurred many times. The chain recombines TRBV27 with TRBJ1-1; D is unclear. Between the trimmed V and J ends, which lost 6 bases and 4 bases, there was a span of 18 bases. The CDR3 spans 15 residues. Per the germline V gene, CDR1 is MNHEY and CDR2 is SMNVEV (reference sequence). For the CDR3, the DNA is TGTGCCAGCAGCGACAAGGCCCCACCGAGCACTGAAGCTTTCTTT. This sequence encodes CASSDKAPPSTEAFF.

This clonotype has a count of ten or more. The CDR3, as DNA: TGCGCCAGCAGCCAAGGGATGTCAGTTTATGGCTACACCTTC. It yields the protein CASSQGMSVYGYTF. This chain links TRBV4-1 with TRBJ1-2; no definite D call. CDR3 length equals 14 residues. Trimming cost V 1 base and J 5 bases, with 11 bases left between them. CDR1 is MGHRA and CDR2 is YSYEKL in the germline V gene.

As for this clonotype: A read error may explain this, as a much larger clone is one base away. V gene TRBV7-2 combines with J gene TRBJ2-7, with 9 nucleotides matching TRBD2. This CDR3 region has 14 residues. Looked up from germline, CDR1 is SGHTA and CDR2 is FQGNSA. Written as DNA, the CDR3 is TGTGCCAGCTCCTTAGGCGGGAGGGACTACGAGAAGTACTTC. Its translation: CASSLGGRDYEKYF.

This clonotype was counted at least ten times. V usage is TRBV25-1 and J usage is TRBJ1-1; D ambiguous. The length of the CDR3 is 16 residues. Trimming shortened V by 7 bases and J by 1 base, and 19 bases separated the two germline ends. Germline-derived CDR1 and CDR2 are MGHDK and SYGVNS. The CDR3 DNA reads as TGTGCCAGCAATTCCCCCCGGGCCTCGGGGAACACTGAAGCTTTCTTT. This codes for CASNSPRASGNTEAFF.

This clonotype was counted many times. V usage is TRBV20-1 and J usage is TRBJ1-2, with unresolved D. V lost 0 bases to trimming and J lost 5 bases, with 4 bases between them. From germline, CDR1 is DFQATT and CDR2 SNEGSKA (reference sequence). This CDR3 has 11 residues. CDR3 residues: CSARELYGYTF. The CDR3 DNA reads as TGCAGTGCTAGAGAGCTATATGGCTACACCTTC.

This clonotype was counted ten times or more. The chain links TRBV3-1 to TRBJ2-3; either TRBD1 or TRBD2 may fit D (6 bases each). Trimming took 6 bases from V and 4 from J, leaving 14 bases between them. CDR3 length: 14 residues. CDR1 LGHDT and CDR2 YNNKEL come from the germline V gene (reference sequence). The CDR3 DNA reads as TGTGCCAGCAGTAAAGGGGGGAGTGCAGATACGCAGTATTTT. It specifies CASSKGGSADTQYF.

As for this clonotype: Germline and junction disagree at one end, which may indicate a read error. The genes are TRBV3-1 and TRBJ2-1; possibly TRBD1 for D (6 bases). This CDR3 is 16 amino acids long. The germline V gene has CDR1 LGHDT and CDR2 YNNKEL (reference sequence). The CDR3 coding sequence is TGCGCCAGCAGCCTCAAAGGGGGAGCGGATGACAATAAGCAGTTCTTC. Translation gives CASSLKGGADDNKQFF.

This clonotype was counted many times. V gene TRBV27 combines with J gene TRBJ1-6; perhaps TRBD1 as D (5 bases). Trimming took 5 bases from V and 1 from J, leaving 21 bases between them. The CDR3 length is 19 residues. Germline loops: CDR1 MNHEY, CDR2 SMNVEV (reference sequence). CDR3 sequence: CASSPSLGGQRSYNSPLHF. The DNA for the CDR3 is TGTGCCAGCAGTCCGAGTCTCGGGGGTCAGAGGTCCTATAATTCACCCCTCCACTTT.

There are many counts of this clonotype. The genes are TRBV4-3 and TRBJ2-7; 11 nucleotides line up with TRBD2. Germline V gene data show CDR1 as LGHNA and CDR2 as YSLEER. The CDR3 is made up of 15 amino acids. J was trimmed by 3 bases and V by 2 bases; bases with no gene match: 3. The CDR3 nucleotides are TGCGCCAGCAGCCAAAGTAGCGGGAGGGACTACGAGCAGTACTTC. It encodes CASSQSSGRDYEQYF.

A word on this clonotype: It may be a read error: a sequence one base away is much more abundant. CDR3 coding DNA: TGCGCCAGCAGCCGGGACCCGGGGGAGTCCCAGCATTTT. Translated, it gives CASSRDPGESQHF. V usage is TRBV4-1 and J usage is TRBJ1-5; weak D call: TRBD1 (5 bases). V lost 4 bases, J lost 11 bases, and 15 bases lay in between. The CDR3 loop spans 13 amino acids. Per the germline V gene, CDR1 is MGHRA and CDR2 is YSYEKL.

This clonotype was observed many times. The chain recombines TRBV20-1 with TRBJ2-7; 9 nucleotides agree with TRBD2. The CDR3 is made up of 14 amino acids. Germline V CDR1 and CDR2: DFQATT, SNEGSKA (reference sequence). V lost 4 bases to trimming and J lost 1 base; unmatched junction nucleotides: 5. The CDR3 region is CSATPTSGSYEQYF. CDR3 nucleotide sequence: TGCAGTGCTACCCCGACTAGCGGATCCTACGAGCAGTACTTC.

For this clonotype: A much larger clone lies a single base off, so this may be a read error. The chain joins TRBV24-1 to TRBJ2-7; TRBD1 might be the D (6 bases). The CDR3 has 16 amino acids. Germline loops: CDR1 KGHDR, CDR2 SFDVKD. Trimming cost V 3 bases and J 7 bases, with 21 bases left between them. CDR3 amino acids: CATSDGGRYRVNEQYF. The CDR3 DNA reads TGTGCCACCAGTGATGGGGGACGGTACAGGGTAAATGAGCAGTACTTC.

On this clonotype: A read error is possible here, since a much larger clone lies one base away. The rearrangement joins TRBV15 to TRBJ2-7; the match to TRBD2 covers 8 bases. CDR1 LNHNV and CDR2 YYDKDF come from the germline V gene (reference sequence). The CDR3 length is 19 residues. Trimming at V came to 5 bases and at J to 0 bases, leaving 18 bases not matched to a gene. The CDR3 here is CATSPGAGGRQRRSYEQYF. Written as DNA, the CDR3 is TGTGCCACCAGCCCTGGGGCTGGCGGGAGGCAACGACGCTCCTACGAGCAGTACTTC.

This clonotype was detected ten times or more. This chain links TRBV24-1 with TRBJ1-1; 9 nucleotides match TRBD1. The CDR3 length is 15 residues. J gave up 2 bases and V 6 bases, and 6 bases lay outside the gene matches. Germline-derived CDR1 and CDR2 are KGHDR and SFDVKD. CDR3 loop: CATSRGDRANTEAFF. CDR3 DNA: TGTGCCACCAGTCGGGGGGACAGGGCCAACACTGAAGCTTTCTTT.

The gene calls are TRBV29-1 and TRBJ2-5; no clear D. There are 12 residues in the CDR3. Trimming took 3 bases from V and 5 from J, leaving 10 bases between them. The germline CDR1 and CDR2 sequences are SQVTM and ANQGSEA. The CDR3 region has the DNA TGCAGCGTTGAGCAGTTGGGGGAGACCCAGTACTTC. Protein product: CSVEQLGETQYF.

This clonotype was seen at least ten times. The chain employs TRBV6-2 or TRBV6-3 and TRBJ2-5, with D hard to call. Germline V gives CDR1 MNHEY, CDR2 SVGEGT. CDR3 size: 11 residues. Deletions cut 2 bases from V and 6 bases from J, with 4 bases between. CDR3 loop: CASSYVKTQYF. The CDR3 bases are TGTGCCAGCAGTTACGTAAAGACCCAGTACTTC.

Ten or more counts support this clonotype. This chain connects TRBV7-9 to TRBJ1-4; D is ambiguous. Germline CDR1 and CDR2: SEHNR and FQNEAQ (reference sequence). The V gene lost 1 base and the J gene lost 10 bases, with 7 bases spanning the gap. The CDR3 extends over 12 amino acids. In DNA, the CDR3 is TGTGCCAGCAGCTTAGTAAGCGGAAAACTGTTTTTT. It encodes CASSLVSGKLFF.

This clonotype occurred a few times. The chain is built from TRBV7-9 and TRBJ2-6; 9 nucleotides align to TRBD1. Trimming cost V 8 bases and J 0 bases; bases outside gene matches: 14. Per the germline V gene, CDR1 is SEHNR and CDR2 is FQNEAQ (reference sequence). CDR3 length: 19 residues. The CDR3 sequence is CASVSKTGTGSSGANVLTF. CDR3 in DNA: TGTGCCAGCGTCTCAAAAACCGGGACAGGGAGCTCTGGGGCCAACGTCCTGACTTTC.

At least ten counts were recorded for this clonotype. The rearrangement joins TRBV7-9 to TRBJ2-1; unclear D gene. Trimming pared 4 bases from V and 5 bases from J, leaving 15 bases between. The germline V gene encodes CDR1 SEHNR and CDR2 FQNEAQ (reference sequence). The CDR3 is 15 amino acids. The CDR3 here is CASSSPLVGNNEQFF. DNA of the CDR3: TGTGCCAGCAGCTCACCTTTAGTGGGTAACAATGAGCAGTTCTTC.